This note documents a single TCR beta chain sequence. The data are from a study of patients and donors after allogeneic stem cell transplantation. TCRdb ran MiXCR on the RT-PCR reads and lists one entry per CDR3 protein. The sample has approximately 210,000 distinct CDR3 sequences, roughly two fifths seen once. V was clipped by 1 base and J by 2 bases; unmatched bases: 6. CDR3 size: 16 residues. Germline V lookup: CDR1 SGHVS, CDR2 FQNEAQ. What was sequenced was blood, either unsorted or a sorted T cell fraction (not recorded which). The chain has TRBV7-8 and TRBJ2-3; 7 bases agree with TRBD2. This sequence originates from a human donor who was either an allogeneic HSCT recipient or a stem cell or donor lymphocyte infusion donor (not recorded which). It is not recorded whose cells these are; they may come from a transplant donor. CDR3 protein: CASSLDVGGPTDTQYF. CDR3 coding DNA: TGTGCCAGCAGCTTAGACGTGGGAGGGCCCACAGATACGCAGTATTTT.